This passage covers 11 T cell receptor beta chains from one sample sequenced in a study of shared T cell receptors in the human thymus. Measured with immunoSEQ multiplex PCR; TCRdb has only the in-frame clones, and not every one. The sample records about 400,000 clones, 95% being singletons. The sample comprised thymocytes. These receptors were collected from a human donor.

The genes are TRBV27 and TRBJ1-1; D ambiguous. The CDR3 totals 14 residues. V lost 2 bases and J 3 bases, leaving 10 bases between the germline ends. Germline V gene data show CDR1 as MNHEY and CDR2 as SMNVEV (reference sequence). CDR3 DNA: TGTGCCAGCAGTTTACGGTGGTACGACACTGAAGCTTTCTTT. This sequence encodes CASSLRWYDTEAFF.

The chain couples TRBV7-6 to TRBJ2-7; 7 bases map to TRBD2. V shed 3 bases, J shed 3 bases, and the junction held 5 bases outside the gene matches. The germline gives CDR1 SGHVS, CDR2 FNYEAQ. CDR3 size: 14 residues. Written as DNA, the CDR3 is TGTGCCAGCAGCTTGTGGGAGGGTAGCTACGAGCAGTACTTC. It is translated as CASSLWEGSYEQYF.

The chain couples TRBV18 to TRBJ1-3; weak D call: TRBD1 (5 bases). The CDR3 covers 12 residues. V was trimmed by 3 bases and J by 9 bases, leaving 9 bases between them. Germline CDR1 is KGHSH and CDR2 is LQKENI. The CDR3 region is CASSPGPPTIYF. DNA for the CDR3: TGTGCCAGCTCACCGGGGCCTCCCACCATATATTTT.

The rearrangement links TRBV5-1 to TRBJ2-5; 15 bases match TRBD2. Germline V gene sequence: CDR1 SGHRS, CDR2 YFSETQ. The V gene end was trimmed by 0 bases and the J gene end by 6 bases; junction bases not matched to a gene: 9. CDR3 length equals 18 residues. CDR3 nucleotide sequence: TGCGCCAGCAGCTTGGCTGGACTAGCGGGAGGGAGTGAAAAGACCCAGTACTTC. Amino acid sequence: CASSLAGLAGGSEKTQYF.

The chain couples TRBV30 to TRBJ1-5; D is uncertain. V was clipped by 0 bases and J by 0 bases, with 6 bases between them. This CDR3 region has 14 residues. CDR1 and CDR2 (germline): GTSNPN, SVGIG (reference sequence). This CDR3 is CAWSVIGSNQPQHF. DNA of the CDR3: TGTGCCTGGAGTGTGATAGGTAGCAATCAGCCCCAGCATTTT.

The chain links TRBV7-2 to TRBJ2-2, with D possibly being TRBD2 (5 bases). Germline V gene sequence: CDR1 SGHTA, CDR2 FQGNSA. CDR3 length equals 15 residues. V was pared by 5 bases and J by 3 bases, with 13 bases between. The CDR3 region is CASSRSGPHTGELFF. The CDR3 region has the DNA TGTGCCAGCAGCCGCAGCGGCCCCCACACCGGGGAGCTGTTTTTT.

The chain couples TRBV4-1 to TRBJ1-2; 7 bases are shared with TRBD1. CDR1 MGHRA and CDR2 YSYEKL come from the germline V gene. The V and J ends lost 0 bases and 3 bases, in that order; junction bases with no gene match: 10. The CDR3 consists of 17 residues. CDR3 in DNA: TGCGCCAGCAGCCAAGATCGACAGGGAGAATGTCACTATGGCTACACCTTC. It encodes CASSQDRQGECHYGYTF.

The CDR3 reads CASSPHPGVRPQHF. CDR3 nucleotide sequence: TGTGCCAGCTCACCACATCCGGGGGTGAGGCCCCAGCATTTT. This sequence joins TRBV18 and TRBJ1-5; TRBD1 is a possible D gene (5 bases). V was trimmed by 1 base and J by 9 bases, leaving 13 bases between them. The CDR3 consists of 14 residues. The germline gives CDR1 KGHSH, CDR2 LQKENI.

The chain has TRBV28 and TRBJ2-2; TRBD1 is a possible D gene (6 bases). Trimming pared 1 base from V and 3 bases from J, leaving 9 bases between. Germline CDR1 is MDHEN and CDR2 is SYDVKM. CDR3 length equals 15 residues. The CDR3 bases are TGTGCCAGCAGTTTATACCACAGGGACACCGGGGAGCTGTTTTTT. Residues: CASSLYHRDTGELFF.

The CDR3 DNA sequence: TGTGCCAGCAGTTACAGCAGGGGCCATAAGGGTTCACCCCTCCACTTT. Protein: CASSYSRGHKGSPLHF. This chain joins TRBV6-5 and TRBJ1-6; a possible D gene is TRBD1 (6 bases). The V and J ends lost 2 bases and 9 bases respectively, with 17 bases between them. The CDR3 is made up of 16 amino acids. The germline V gene has CDR1 MNHEY and CDR2 SVGAGI.

V and J are TRBV19 and TRBJ2-1, with D maybe TRBD2 (8 bases). Germline CDR1 is LNHDA and CDR2 is SQIVND (reference sequence). Trimming shortened V by 5 bases and J by 0 bases, and 23 bases separated the two germline ends. The CDR3 runs to 19 residues. The CDR3 DNA sequence: TGTGCCAGTAGTTTAGGACAGGTTTACCTAGCGGGCTCCTACAATGAGCAGTTCTTC. Encoded protein: CASSLGQVYLAGSYNEQFF.